This note documents a single T cell receptor (beta chain) sequence. This specimen comes from a study of control samples from healthy donors and cancer patients. Trimming took 4 bases from V and 4 from J, leaving 17 bases between them. Germline loops: CDR1 MDHEN, CDR2 SYDVKM. The CDR3 totals 16 residues. Measured with immunoSEQ multiplex PCR; TCRdb has only the in-frame clones, and not every one. The sample lists 100,000 or so clones; around 80% were seen once. The rearrangement links TRBV28 to TRBJ2-1, with a weak D call TRBD2 (5 bases). The sequencing sample was made of blood. This sequence originates from a woman in her sixties or seventies in good health. The CDR3 DNA sequence: TGTGCCAGCAGTTCCACCGGAGCGGAGCGTTACAATGAGCAGTTCTTC. Protein: CASSSTGAERYNEQFF.